One sample yielded the 28 T cell receptor beta chains listed below, sequenced in a study of graft-versus-host responses after intestinal transplantation. The starting material, graft tissue, was processed to release intraepithelial and lamina propria lymphocytes. The method was immunoSEQ multiplex PCR; TCRdb's version includes in-frame clones alone and lacks a portion of them. The table has 10,000 or so clones, around three quarters seen once; the top ten hold approximately 4.3%. The specimen comprised ileum tissue, sampled more than 140 days after intestinal transplantation. The receptor source for this set is a human patient who received an intestinal transplant, so some T cells may come from the graft donor.

The gene calls are TRBV2 and TRBJ1-5; a weak D match, TRBD1 (5 bases). Germline-derived CDR1 and CDR2 are SNHLY and FYNNEI. The CDR3 is 15 residues long. Trimming removed 6 bases at V and 4 bases at J, with 16 bases between. The CDR3: CASRSGSNPNQPQHF. DNA for the CDR3: TGTGCCAGCAGGTCAGGGTCGAACCCAAATCAGCCCCAGCATTTT.

A single count supports this clone. The chain has TRBV11-2 and TRBJ2-7, with D possibly matching TRBD1 (5 bases). The CDR3 covers 15 residues. CDR1 SGHAT and CDR2 FQNNGV come from the germline V gene. Between the trimmed V and J ends, which lost 5 bases and 6 bases, there was a span of 20 bases. The chain's CDR3 is CASSAVSGFLSEQYF. CDR3 nucleotides: TGTGCCAGCAGCGCAGTCTCAGGGTTCCTAAGCGAGCAGTACTTC.

The V gene is TRBV28, the J gene TRBJ2-6; D gene uncertain. The germline V gene has CDR1 MDHEN and CDR2 SYDVKM. This CDR3 is built from 16 residues. The V end lost 3 bases, the J end lost 0 bases, and 9 bases lay between the germline ends. CDR3 bases: TGTGCCAGCAGTTTTTTGAGGTTCTCTGGGGCCAACGTCCTGACTTTC. Translated: CASSFLRFSGANVLTF.

The chain has TRBV9 and TRBJ1-1; TRBD1 agrees at 7 bases. Germline V gene sequence: CDR1 SGDLS, CDR2 YYNGEE. Germline trimming cut 3 bases from V and 3 bases from J; bases unmatched to any gene: 8. CDR3 length: 15 residues. The DNA of the CDR3 is TGTGCCAGCAGCGGTAGGACAGGCTCGTACACTGAAGCTTTCTTT. Translation: CASSGRTGSYTEAFF.

This chain joins TRBV9 and TRBJ2-1; maybe TRBD2 (5 bases). CDR1 is SGDLS and CDR2 is YYNGEE in the germline V gene. Deletions cut 0 bases from V and 2 bases from J, with 9 bases between. The CDR3 has 15 amino acids. The chain's CDR3 is CASSVDNGTYNEQFF. The CDR3 bases are TGTGCCAGCAGCGTAGACAACGGGACCTACAATGAGCAGTTCTTC.

V is TRBV7-2 and J is TRBJ2-7, with 12 bases lining up with TRBD2. CDR3 length: 16 amino acids. Per germline, CDR1 SGHTA and CDR2 FQGNSA. The J segment lost 2 bases and the V segment lost 3 bases, leaving 5 bases of the junction unmatched. CDR3 DNA: TGTGCCAGCAGCTTGCGACTAGCGGGAGATCCCTACGAGCAGTACTTC. Its protein is CASSLRLAGDPYEQYF.

The genes are TRBV19 and TRBJ1-6; TRBD1 might be the D (6 bases). Germline values: CDR1 LNHDA, CDR2 SQIVND (reference sequence). Trimming took off 7 bases at V and 5 bases at J, with 12 bases between the two ends. The CDR3 covers 14 residues. In nucleotides, the CDR3 is TGTGCCAGTACCCCGACAGGAAATAATTCACCCCTCCACTTT. This encodes CASTPTGNNSPLHF.

This clone was detected once. V gene TRBV4-3 combines with J gene TRBJ2-3; the D is unclear. V lost 3 bases and J lost 4, with 11 bases in between. The CDR3 has 14 residues. Looked up from germline, CDR1 is LGHNA and CDR2 is YSLEER. CDR3 DNA: TGCGCCAGCAGCCAGGCTTCAGTCCCAGATACGCAGTATTTT. Protein product: CASSQASVPDTQYF.

The chain employs TRBV5-6 and TRBJ2-7; the D gene is possibly TRBD2 (5 bases). V was trimmed by 10 bases and J by 0 bases, leaving 14 bases between them. Germline CDR1 reads SGHDT; CDR2 reads YYEEEE. The CDR3 length is 13 residues. The CDR3 nucleotides read TGTGCCGGGAGCACGGGCGCCTCCTACGAGCAGTACTTC. Encoded protein: CAGSTGASYEQYF. The entire variable domain, with the rest obtained from reference TRBV5-6 and TRBJ2-7, is as follows: DAGVTQSPTHLIKTRGQQVTLRCSPKSGHDTVSWYQQALGQGPQFIFQYYEEEERQRGNFPDRFSGHQFPNYSSELNVNALLLGDSALYLCAGSTGASYEQYFGPGTRLTVT.

V gene TRBV28 combines with J gene TRBJ1-2; TRBD1 agrees at 9 bases. CDR1 is MDHEN, CDR2 SYDVKM, per germline. CDR3 length equals 18 residues. The ends lost 4 bases at V and 4 bases at J; junction bases unmatched: 16. The DNA for the CDR3 is TGTGCCAGCAGTTCCCCACCCGGCAACAGGGGGCCTGCCTATGGCTACACCTTC. Translation: CASSSPPGNRGPAYGYTF.

Remarks on this clone: Sequence at one end of the junction differs from germline and may be a read error. This chain connects TRBV29-1 to TRBJ2-1; D may be TRBD1 (6 bases). The CDR3 sequence is 9 residues long. CDR1 and CDR2 (germline): SQVTM, ANQGSEA. The CDR3 DNA reads as TGCAGCGTTGACGACGAGGGGGTCTTC. Translation gives CSVDDEGVF.

V and J are TRBV21-1 and TRBJ2-1; the table's D call, TRBD2, was not checked against the DNA. TRBV21-1 is described as a pseudogene. This CDR3 comprises 17 residues. CDR3 nucleotides: TGTGCCAGCAGGCTCCCGGTAGCTACACCATCCGACAATGAGCAGTTCTTC. Its translation is CASRLPVATPSDNEQFF.

V and J are TRBV5-4 and TRBJ2-7; 12 bases map to TRBD1. Losses at the gene ends were 3 bases for V and 4 bases for J; bases not matched to a gene: 8. Germline lookup yields CDR1 SGHNT and CDR2 YYREEE (reference sequence). CDR3 length: 16 residues. The CDR3 here is CASSYFGTGGGYEQYF. DNA for the CDR3: TGTGCCAGCAGCTATTTTGGGACAGGGGGCGGTTACGAGCAGTACTTC.

The V and J genes are TRBV19 and TRBJ1-4; D not resolved. The CDR3 runs to 12 residues. Per the germline V gene, CDR1 is LNHDA and CDR2 is SQIVND (reference sequence). V shed 9 bases and J shed 8 bases, with 13 bases lying between them. Here the CDR3 DNA reads TGTGCCAGCCATAGTAGCGAGGAAAAACTGTTTTTT. Its protein is CASHSSEEKLFF.

This sequence joins TRBV5-1 and TRBJ2-1; a possible D gene is TRBD1 (5 bases). V gave up 0 bases and J gave up 2 bases, with 18 bases separating them. The CDR3 covers 18 residues. Germline CDR1 reads SGHRS; CDR2 reads YFSETQ. CDR3 amino acids: CASSLDVVRWGPYNEQFF. The DNA for the CDR3 is TGCGCCAGCAGCTTGGACGTGGTTCGTTGGGGCCCCTACAATGAGCAGTTCTTC.

The chain is built from TRBV29-1 and TRBJ2-7, with 7 bases fitting TRBD1. Germline CDR1 SQVTM, CDR2 ANQGSEA. The ends lost 8 bases at V and 2 bases at J; junction bases unmatched: 15. The CDR3 sequence is 15 residues long. The CDR3 DNA reads TGCAGCCCAACCCCCTTGCGACAGGGTACCTACGAGCAGTACTTC. This translates into CSPTPLRQGTYEQYF.

V is TRBV10-3 and J is TRBJ2-7, with D possibly being TRBD1 (5 bases). This CDR3 has 14 residues. Per the germline V gene, CDR1 is ENHRY and CDR2 is SYGVKD. V was clipped by 2 bases and J by 3 bases, with 11 bases between them. CDR3 residues: CAISERTKGYEQYF. The CDR3 region has the DNA TGTGCCATCAGTGAGCGGACAAAGGGCTACGAGCAGTACTTC.

This clone was found a few times. This chain connects TRBV5-5 to TRBJ2-7; TRBD1 agrees at 7 bases. Trimming at V came to 3 bases and at J to 5 bases, leaving 2 bases not matched to a gene. The CDR3 runs to 12 residues. CDR1 and CDR2 (germline): SGHKS, YYEKEE (reference sequence). CDR3 region: CASSYGTDEQYF. The CDR3 DNA is TGTGCCAGCAGCTATGGGACAGACGAGCAGTACTTC.

V is TRBV5-1 and J is TRBJ1-2; 7 positions match TRBD1. CDR1 SGHRS and CDR2 YFSETQ come from the germline V gene. V lost 0 bases, J lost 7 bases, and 9 bases stayed unmatched. The CDR3 consists of 15 residues. CDR3 coding DNA: TGCGCCAGCAGCTTGGAGACAGGGACCCTAGGTGGCTACACCTTC. Its translation is CASSLETGTLGGYTF.

This clone rates as medium-sized (0.01 to 0.1%). The chain is built from TRBV4-2 and TRBJ2-1, with 16 bases aligning to TRBD2. J gave up 7 bases and V 2 bases, and 8 bases lay outside the gene matches. The CDR3 is 18 residues long. CDR1 and CDR2 from the germline V gene are LGHNA and YNFKEQ. The CDR3 sequence is CASSQTPGLAGGGNEQFF. Written as DNA, the CDR3 is TGTGCCAGCAGCCAAACCCCGGGACTAGCGGGAGGGGGGAATGAGCAGTTCTTC.

The rearrangement links TRBV29-1 to TRBJ2-3; possible D gene TRBD2, 7 bases. The CDR3 loop spans 15 amino acids. Trimming removed 7 bases from V and 4 bases from J, with 21 bases in between. In germline, CDR1 is SQVTM, CDR2 ANQGSEA. CDR3 in amino acids: CSALGRGAPSDTQYF. DNA for the CDR3: TGCAGCGCTTTGGGCCGGGGGGCCCCCTCAGATACGCAGTATTTT.

The rearrangement joins TRBV4-1 to TRBJ1-1; 7 bases match TRBD1. Trimming cost V 2 bases and J 2 bases; bases outside gene matches: 17. This CDR3 has 19 amino acids. Germline CDR1 and CDR2: MGHRA and YSYEKL. The CDR3 loop reads CASSQWDSVGSQINTEAFF. The CDR3 nucleotides are TGCGCCAGCAGCCAATGGGACAGTGTGGGATCCCAAATTAACACTGAAGCTTTCTTT.

The chain links TRBV7-2 to TRBJ2-2; D is perhaps TRBD2 (5 bases). CDR1 is SGHTA, CDR2 FQGNSA, per germline. The CDR3 sequence is 17 residues long. Trimming pared 1 base from V and 1 base from J, leaving 13 bases between. In nucleotides, the CDR3 is TGTGCCAGCAGCTTAGGACGCCTAGCCGTGAACACCGGGGAGCTGTTTTTT. Its protein is CASSLGRLAVNTGELFF.

V gene TRBV7-9 combines with J gene TRBJ2-1; perhaps TRBD1 as D (6 bases). The CDR3 runs 13 residues. With 5 bases removed from V and 4 bases from J, the gap between germline ends came to 9 bases. CDR1 is SEHNR and CDR2 is FQNEAQ in the germline V gene (reference sequence). The DNA of the CDR3 is TGTGCCAGCAGCGTGACAGGATACAATGAGCAGTTCTTC. Amino acid sequence: CASSVTGYNEQFF. Full variable domain (missing parts from reference TRBV7-9 and TRBJ2-1): DTGVSQNPRHKITKRGQNVTFRCDPISEHNRLYWYRQTLGQGPEFLTYFQNEAQLEKSRLLSDRFSAERPKGSFSTLEIQRTEQGDSAMYLCASSVTGYNEQFFGPGTRLTVL.

This chain uses TRBV6-5 with TRBJ1-3; D gene unclear. V lost 9 bases, J lost 0 bases, and 6 bases lay in between. CDR1 MNHEY and CDR2 SVGAGI come from the germline V gene. The CDR3 loop spans 12 amino acids. The CDR3 sequence: CASLSSGNTIYF. The CDR3 DNA sequence: TGTGCCAGTCTCAGCTCTGGAAACACCATATATTTT.

This clone was counted only a few times. The genes are TRBV7-4 and TRBJ1-1; D remains unclear. Germline loops: CDR1 SGHVT, CDR2 SQSDAQ. The germline V and J ends were trimmed by 3 bases and 4 bases, with 9 bases remaining between them. CDR3 size: 13 residues. This CDR3 is CASSFSGPTEAFF. In nucleotides, the CDR3 is TGTGCCAGCAGCTTCTCAGGCCCCACTGAAGCTTTCTTT.

The chain carries TRBV7-3 and TRBJ2-5; D call uncertain. The CDR3 extends over 14 amino acids. The germline V gene encodes CDR1 SGHTA and CDR2 FQGTGA. V was cut by 6 bases and J by 2 bases, with 13 bases left in between. CDR3 coding DNA: TGTGCCAGCAGGTCCGAGCCGAGACAAGAGACCCAGTACTTC. The encoded protein is CASRSEPRQETQYF.

The gene calls are TRBV4-1 and TRBJ2-5; 8 bases align to TRBD2. The J segment lost 4 bases and the V segment lost 8 bases, leaving 12 bases of the junction unmatched. This CDR3 has 15 residues. Germline-derived CDR1 and CDR2 are MGHRA and YSYEKL. Here the CDR3 reads CASAETGGAPETQYF. The CDR3 nucleotides read TGCGCCAGCGCAGAGACCGGGGGGGCCCCAGAGACCCAGTACTTC.